In this sample, the clone carrying this T cell receptor beta chain turned up a few times. Its antigen is still unknown. This entry comes from a study of cytomegalovirus exposure and HLA in healthy donors. Study-wide points: Listed as cytomegalovirus-associated were over 150 TCR beta chains. Three of the chains that were CMV-associated were confirmed in vitro to be specific for CMV antigens. Roughly uniform depth of sequencing across donors was assumed in presence/absence analyses.

The V and J ends lost 4 bases and 5 bases, in that order; junction bases with no gene match: 10. The germline gives CDR1 MNHNS, CDR2 SASEGT. The CDR3 is made up of 18 amino acids. A multiplex PCR was run with 60 Vbeta primers and 13 Jbeta primers. Here immunoSEQ multiplex PCR was the method, and the copy in TCRdb shows in-frame clones only, minus some. Among roughly 190,000 clones listed, roughly 80% were seen once. The chain uses TRBV6-1 and TRBJ2-3, with TRBD2 matching 15 bases. Sequenced material: PBMCs. The sequence was obtained from a man aged 45-65 years in good health and CMV-seronegative. CDR3 nucleotides: TGTGCCAGCAGTGGGACTAGCGGGGGGGTACCTCGCGGAGATACGCAGTATTTT. As protein: CASSGTSGGVPRGDTQYF.